This T cell receptor (beta chain) was profiled in a study of liver allograft versus peripheral blood T cells. Study context: Repertoires from peripheral blood of liver transplant recipients were compared with those inside their transplanted livers.

In its sample, this clonotype was seen many times. The antigen remains unidentified. Germline CDR1 and CDR2: MNHEY and SVGEGT. This CDR3 has 13 amino acids. V was shortened by 2 bases and J by 10 bases, with 14 bases between the two germline ends. MiXCR, applied by TCRdb to the reads, yields one record per CDR3 protein. The sample contains approximately 9,000 distinct CDR3 sequences, approximately 17% of which appear only once. Broader study findings: Reportedly, liver allograft T cell receptor repertoires differed from peripheral blood ones.

The source of this sequence is a human patient who had a liver transplant. A subset of T cells may come from the graft donor. The J gene is TRBJ1-2, the V gene TRBV6-2 or TRBV6-3, with D uncertain. The CDR3 region is CASSYGQWADYTF. CDR3 sequence (DNA): TGTGCCAGCAGTTACGGCCAGTGGGCGGACTACACCTTC.